These 26 T cell receptor beta chains were all obtained from the same sample, sequenced in a study of blood T cell repertoires in COVID-19. The table came from immunoSEQ multiplex PCR; TCRdb's copy has only in-frame clones and leaves some out. The sample has 200,000 to 250,000 clones, approximately 78% seen once. Sequencing input: peripheral blood. All receptors come from a woman between 18 and 30 years old with acute or convalescent COVID-19.

The J gene is TRBJ1-1, the V gene TRBV6-2 or TRBV6-3; no reliable D call. The CDR3 is 15 amino acids. The V end lost 4 bases, the J end lost 0 bases, and 12 bases lay between the germline ends. The germline gives CDR1 MNHEY, CDR2 SVGEGT. The CDR3 sequence is CASSSREPLNTEAFF. CDR3 DNA: TGTGCCAGCAGTTCGAGGGAACCCTTGAACACTGAAGCTTTCTTT.

The gene calls are TRBV7-9 and TRBJ2-7, with a tentative D call TRBD1 (5 bases). Germline assignment: CDR1 SEHNR and CDR2 FQNEAQ (reference sequence). Trimming stripped 5 bases from V and 5 bases from J, with 16 bases between. CDR3 size: 14 residues. As DNA, the CDR3 is TGTGCCAGCAGCACAGGACATCACAAGGACGAGCAGTACTTC. It translates to CASSTGHHKDEQYF.

For the CDR3, the DNA is TGTGCCAGCAGCCCAAGGACAGTAGAATATAGCAATCAGCCCCAGCATTTT. Protein sequence: CASSPRTVEYSNQPQHF. The rearrangement links TRBV7-2 to TRBJ1-5; TRBD1 is a possible D gene (6 bases). Germline values: CDR1 SGHTA, CDR2 FQGNSA. This CDR3 region has 17 residues. The V end lost 5 bases, the J end lost 0 bases, and 17 bases lay between the germline ends.

The chain recombines TRBV6-6 with TRBJ2-3; 10 nucleotides match TRBD2. V gave up 7 bases and J gave up 3 bases; unmatched junction bases: 4. Germline CDR1 MNHNY, CDR2 SVGAGI (reference sequence). The length of the CDR3 is 14 residues. CDR3 sequence (DNA): TGTGCCAGCACCCGAGCGGGAGGGACAGATACGCAGTATTTT. Protein product: CASTRAGGTDTQYF.

The CDR3 reads CASSLDSVASGRGELFF. CDR3 coding DNA: TGTGCCAGCAGCTTAGATTCGGTGGCTAGCGGGAGAGGGGAGCTGTTTTTT. The J gene is TRBJ2-2, the V gene TRBV11-2; TRBD2 matches 10 bases. Germline CDR1 and CDR2: SGHAT and FQNNGV. CDR3 size: 17 residues. After removal of 0 bases from V and 8 bases from J, the junction contained 9 bases not matched to a gene.

In the case of this clone: Other DNA variants within this sample encode the same CDR3. V and J are TRBV28 and TRBJ1-2; 10 bases agree with TRBD1. The ends lost 4 bases at V and 4 bases at J; junction bases unmatched: 6. CDR1 is MDHEN, CDR2 SYDVKM, per germline. This CDR3 has 15 residues. CDR3 sequence: CASSSPGQGSYGYTF. CDR3 bases: TGTGCCAGCAGTTCCCCGGGACAGGGGTCCTATGGCTACACCTTC.

This chain uses TRBV12-3 or TRBV12-4 with TRBJ1-5; D possibly corresponds to TRBD1 (5 bases). The CDR3 has 13 amino acids. The ends were cut back, 6 bases at V and 4 bases at J, with 10 bases in the middle. CDR3 protein: CASSNYRNQPQHF. The CDR3 DNA reads as TGTGCCAGCAGCAACTACAGGAATCAGCCCCAGCATTTT.

This clone was counted a few times. The DNA for the CDR3 is TGTGCCAGCAGTTTCACGGGGGAGTGGGGAGATACGCAGTATTTT. Protein product: CASSFTGEWGDTQYF. The rearrangement joins TRBV6-5 to TRBJ2-3; the D gene is possibly TRBD2 (6 bases). Deletions cut 4 bases from V and 5 bases from J, with 16 bases between. The CDR3 spans 15 residues. Germline values: CDR1 MNHEY, CDR2 SVGAGI.

This clone appeared once. The chain uses TRBV6-2 or TRBV6-3 and TRBJ1-5, with D uncertain. The CDR3 loop spans 12 amino acids. Trimming left V 2 bases short and J 7 bases short, with 6 bases between. CDR1 and CDR2 (germline): MNHEY, SVGEGT. The CDR3 loop is CASSYMGQPQHF. The CDR3 nucleotides read TGTGCCAGCAGTTACATGGGCCAGCCCCAGCATTTT.

J is TRBJ2-1 and V is TRBV19, with D maybe TRBD2 (6 bases). The germline V and J ends were trimmed by 9 bases and 2 bases, with 14 bases remaining between them. This CDR3 has 14 amino acids. Looked up from germline, CDR1 is LNHDA and CDR2 is SQIVND (reference sequence). CDR3 loop: CASSGSSTYNEQFF. The CDR3 DNA follows: TGTGCCAGCTCCGGGAGTAGCACCTACAATGAGCAGTTCTTC.

Details on this clone: The junction departs from the called germline gene at one end, perhaps through a read error. The CDR3 protein is CASSLSSGNTIYF. In DNA form, the CDR3 reads TGTGCTAGCAGCCTGTCCTCTGGAAACACCATATATTTT. This chain joins TRBV7-7 and TRBJ1-3; no definite D call. The CDR3 consists of 13 residues. The germline gives CDR1 SSHAT, CDR2 FNYEAQ (reference sequence).

The chain joins TRBV5-5 to TRBJ1-1, with D perhaps TRBD1 (5 bases). V lost 2 bases and J lost 6, with 14 bases in between. Germline loops: CDR1 SGHKS, CDR2 YYEKEE (reference sequence). The CDR3 has 14 residues. Here the CDR3 DNA reads TGTGCCAGCAGCTTCCCAGGAGGGGTACCTGAAGCTTTCTTT. It translates to CASSFPGGVPEAFF.

The rearrangement joins TRBV30 to TRBJ2-2; the match to TRBD2 covers 10 bases. CDR3 length equals 17 residues. V shed 0 bases, J shed 5 bases, and the junction held 9 bases outside the gene matches. Per germline, CDR1 GTSNPN and CDR2 SVGIG (reference sequence). This CDR3 reads CAWSVASGRSETGELFF. CDR3 DNA sequence: TGTGCCTGGAGTGTAGCTAGCGGGAGATCCGAGACCGGGGAGCTGTTTTTT.

J is TRBJ1-1 and V is TRBV18; no clear D gene. V was clipped by 6 bases and J by 0 bases, with 14 bases between them. The CDR3 loop spans 15 amino acids. Germline assignment: CDR1 KGHSH and CDR2 LQKENI. CDR3 sequence: CASSALSGLNTEAFF. The CDR3 coding sequence is TGTGCCAGCTCCGCACTGTCGGGGTTGAACACTGAAGCTTTCTTT. The full variable domain, rest sourced from reference TRBV18 and TRBJ1-1, is NAGVMQNPRHLVRRRGQEARLRCSPMKGHSHVYWYRQLPEEGLKFMVYLQKENIIDESGMPKERFSAEFPKEGPSILRIQQVVRGDSAAYFCASSALSGLNTEAFFGQGTRLTVV.

The V and J genes are TRBV29-1 and TRBJ2-7; D is possibly TRBD1 (6 bases). In germline, CDR1 is SQVTM, CDR2 ANQGSEA. There are 13 residues in the CDR3. The V end lost 3 bases, the J end lost 2 bases, and 11 bases lay between the germline ends. This chain's CDR3 is CSVDLGHTYEQYF. The DNA of the CDR3 is TGCAGCGTTGACCTGGGACATACCTACGAGCAGTACTTC.

This clone occurred a few times. The V gene is TRBV28, the J gene TRBJ1-2, with D maybe TRBD1 (5 bases). CDR3 length equals 13 residues. The V end was cut by 8 bases, the J end by 5 bases, with 15 bases between. From germline, CDR1 is MDHEN and CDR2 SYDVKM. DNA for the CDR3: TGTGCCAGCGGATCCACCCCAGGGTATGGCTACACCTTC. Protein: CASGSTPGYGYTF.

The chain has TRBV19 and TRBJ2-6; 7 nucleotides align to TRBD1. The germline CDR1 and CDR2 sequences are LNHDA and SQIVND (reference sequence). CDR3 size: 16 residues. V was clipped by 9 bases and J by 0 bases; unmatched bases: 8. The CDR3: CARNDREISGANVLTF. DNA for the CDR3: TGTGCCAGAAATGACAGGGAAATCTCTGGGGCCAACGTCCTGACTTTC.

The rearrangement links TRBV11-2 to TRBJ2-2; D might be TRBD2 (6 bases). CDR1 SGHAT and CDR2 FQNNGV come from the germline V gene. Trimming took 3 bases from V and 4 from J, leaving 18 bases between them. The CDR3 is 17 amino acids. CDR3 loop: CASSFRRGQGGTGELFF. The DNA of the CDR3 is TGTGCCAGCAGCTTCAGGAGGGGCCAGGGTGGCACCGGGGAGCTGTTTTTT.

The chain links TRBV10-3 to TRBJ2-7, with TRBD2 matching 9 bases. The CDR3 covers 17 residues. Germline CDR1 is ENHRY and CDR2 is SYGVKD. The ends lost 3 bases at V and 9 bases at J; junction bases unmatched: 18. CDR3 in amino acids: CAISESIGGRLAGRQYF. Here the CDR3 DNA reads TGTGCCATCAGTGAATCAATCGGGGGCCGGCTAGCGGGAAGGCAGTACTTC.

The chain is built from TRBV27 and TRBJ1-5; maybe TRBD1 (6 bases). V shed 3 bases and J shed 1 base, with 10 bases lying between them. The length of the CDR3 is 15 residues. Germline values: CDR1 MNHEY, CDR2 SMNVEV (reference sequence). CDR3 nucleotide sequence: TGTGCCAGCAGTTTGTCACAGGGAAGCAATCAGCCCCAGCATTTT. Translating gives CASSLSQGSNQPQHF.

The rearrangement uses TRBV4-3 and TRBJ1-6; D remains ambiguous. This CDR3 contains 17 residues. V was trimmed by 0 bases and J by 7 bases, leaving 16 bases between them. Germline V gives CDR1 LGHNA, CDR2 YSLEER. The CDR3 sequence: CASSQDLGRTQNSPLHF. CDR3 sequence (DNA): TGCGCCAGCAGCCAAGATCTTGGGAGGACTCAGAATTCACCCCTCCACTTT.

In its sample, this clone was seen once. The CDR3: CATSRRDQETQYF. The CDR3 nucleotides read TGTGCCACCAGCAGACGGGACCAAGAGACCCAGTACTTC. V and J are TRBV15 and TRBJ2-5; no definite D call. Deletions cut 2 bases from V and 0 bases from J, with 4 bases between. Germline assignment: CDR1 LNHNV and CDR2 YYDKDF (reference sequence). CDR3 length: 13 amino acids.

The chain couples TRBV24-1 to TRBJ1-1, with D unclear. Germline CDR1 KGHDR, CDR2 SFDVKD. V was shortened by 5 bases and J by 1 base, with 7 bases between the two germline ends. The CDR3 length is 13 residues. CDR3 nucleotide sequence: TGTGCCACCAGTGTGCCGGGGAACACTGAAGCTTTCTTT. Amino acids: CATSVPGNTEAFF.

The chain links TRBV24-1 to TRBJ2-1, with a tentative D call TRBD2 (6 bases). CDR1 and CDR2 (germline): KGHDR, SFDVKD. V lost 5 bases to trimming and J lost 7 bases, with 14 bases between them. This CDR3 comprises 14 residues. DNA of the CDR3: TGTGCCACCAGTGGGACAACTAGCCCGAATGAGCAGTTCTTC. Its translation is CATSGTTSPNEQFF.

This chain uses TRBV6-2 or TRBV6-3 with TRBJ2-7, with 12 bases that match TRBD2. The CDR3 has 16 residues. The V gene's germline CDR1 is MNHEY and CDR2 SVGEGT. J gave up 3 bases and V 5 bases, and 8 bases lay outside the gene matches. In DNA form, the CDR3 reads TGTGCCAGCAGTAACCGGACTAGCGGGGTGGTCTACGAGCAGTACTTC. Amino acid sequence: CASSNRTSGVVYEQYF.

J is TRBJ2-7 and V is TRBV28, with TRBD2 matching over 10 bases. The CDR3 length is 16 residues. Per germline, CDR1 MDHEN and CDR2 SYDVKM. The V gene end was trimmed by 1 base and the J gene end by 6 bases; junction bases not matched to a gene: 9. CDR3: CASSLFSSGRASEQYF. The CDR3 DNA follows: TGTGCCAGCAGTTTATTCTCGAGCGGGAGGGCTAGCGAGCAGTACTTC.